One sample yielded the 18 T cell receptor beta chains listed below, sequenced in a study of cytomegalovirus exposure and HLA in healthy donors. The PCR made use of 60 Vbeta and 13 Jbeta primers. Method: immunoSEQ multiplex PCR; TCRdb's copy keeps in-frame clones and lacks some. The sample contains approximately 160,000 clones, more than 80% of which appear only once. Sequencing was performed on PBMCs. These receptors were collected from a woman aged 18 to 35 in good health and CMV-seronegative.

The chain joins TRBV15 to TRBJ2-1; D might be TRBD2 (6 bases). The CDR3 covers 14 residues. With 0 bases removed from V and 4 bases from J, the gap between germline ends came to 7 bases. The germline CDR1 and CDR2 sequences are LNHNV and YYDKDF (reference sequence). Written as DNA, the CDR3 is TGTGCCACCAGCAGAGATCGGGGGTACAATGAGCAGTTCTTC. It yields the protein CATSRDRGYNEQFF.

The chain uses TRBV7-6 and TRBJ1-2; D is unclear. The CDR3 sequence is 15 residues long. V gave up 0 bases and J gave up 5 bases, with 13 bases separating them. Germline V gene data show CDR1 as SGHVS and CDR2 as FNYEAQ. CDR3: CASSLAPGIDYGYTF. CDR3 nucleotides: TGTGCCAGCAGCTTAGCTCCGGGGATCGATTATGGCTACACCTTC.

The chain joins TRBV2 to TRBJ2-2, with 8 nucleotides matching TRBD2. CDR1 and CDR2 (germline): SNHLY, FYNNEI. CDR3 length equals 15 residues. After removal of 5 bases from V and 3 bases from J, the junction contained 5 bases not matched to a gene. The CDR3 region has the DNA TGTGCCAGCAGTCCAAGCGGGGGATACACCGGGGAGCTGTTTTTT. It encodes CASSPSGGYTGELFF.

Regarding this clone: Sequence at one end of the junction differs from germline and may be a read error. V is TRBV7-9 and J is TRBJ2-7; 8 bases align to TRBD2. This CDR3 region has 14 residues. The germline V gene encodes CDR1 SEHNR and CDR2 FQNEAQ (reference sequence). The CDR3 DNA is TGTTCCAGCAGCGATAGCGGGAATCCCTACGAGCAGTACTTC. This translates into CSSSDSGNPYEQYF.

The chain couples TRBV5-4 to TRBJ2-1, with D tentatively TRBD2 (6 bases). This CDR3 is 13 amino acids long. V was clipped by 6 bases and J by 4 bases, with 11 bases between them. CDR1 is SGHNT and CDR2 is YYREEE in the germline V gene (reference sequence). The CDR3 loop reads CASTGLTYNEQFF. The CDR3 coding sequence is TGTGCCAGCACCGGACTAACATACAATGAGCAGTTCTTC.

The chain uses TRBV28 and TRBJ2-7; the D gene is possibly TRBD2 (5 bases). The V gene's germline CDR1 is MDHEN and CDR2 SYDVKM. V was trimmed by 4 bases and J by 3 bases, leaving 10 bases between them. The CDR3 length is 13 residues. The CDR3 region is CASSWVGNYEQYF. The CDR3 DNA reads as TGTGCCAGCAGTTGGGTCGGGAACTACGAGCAGTACTTC. The complete variable domain, with remaining parts taken from reference TRBV28 and TRBJ2-7, reads DVKVTQSSRYLVKRTGEKVFLECVQDMDHENMFWYRQDPGLGLRLIYFSYDVKMKEKGDIPEGYSVSREKKERFSLILESASTNQTSMYLCASSWVGNYEQYFGPGTRLTVT.

This chain uses TRBV7-9 with TRBJ2-7, with TRBD1 matching over 10 bases. V trimming: 5 bases; J trimming: 3 bases; junction bases outside the gene matches: 4. Germline assignment: CDR1 SEHNR and CDR2 FQNEAQ (reference sequence). There are 14 residues in the CDR3. The CDR3 coding sequence is TGTGCCAGCAGCCTGGACAGGGGGTACTACGAGCAGTACTTC. This codes for CASSLDRGYYEQYF.

The V and J genes are TRBV4-1 and TRBJ1-1; a possible D gene is TRBD1 (6 bases). This CDR3 contains 16 residues. The V gene's germline CDR1 is MGHRA and CDR2 YSYEKL. Trimming pared 4 bases from V and 1 base from J, leaving 16 bases between. The DNA for the CDR3 is TGCGCCAGCAGCCCAGTAGGCAGGGGCCCGAACACTGAAGCTTTCTTT. Amino acid sequence: CASSPVGRGPNTEAFF.

This clone was detected only a few times. The V gene is TRBV5-1, the J gene TRBJ2-1; 12 bases align to TRBD2. Germline CDR1 and CDR2: SGHRS and YFSETQ. The CDR3 has 17 amino acids. The V and J ends lost 0 bases and 7 bases, in that order; junction bases with no gene match: 8. In nucleotides, the CDR3 is TGCGCCAGCAGCTTGGGGCTAGCGGGGGGGCCTTCAAATGAGCAGTTCTTC. Translating it yields CASSLGLAGGPSNEQFF.

The chain combines TRBV6-1 with TRBJ2-1, with D unresolved. V lost 7 bases to trimming and J lost 6 bases, with 10 bases between them. This CDR3 spans 12 amino acids. Germline V gene sequence: CDR1 MNHNS, CDR2 SASEGT. CDR3 in DNA: TGTGCCAGCACTCTGGCGGTCAATGAGCAGTTCTTC. Amino acids: CASTLAVNEQFF.

V and J are TRBV10-3 and TRBJ2-3, with a weak D call TRBD1 (6 bases). The V gene's germline CDR1 is ENHRY and CDR2 SYGVKD. The length of the CDR3 is 15 residues. Trimming took off 0 bases at V and 9 bases at J, with 16 bases between the two ends. This CDR3 reads CAISESTGQIDTQYF. The CDR3 DNA reads as TGTGCCATCAGTGAGTCGACAGGACAGATTGACACGCAGTATTTT.

This chain links TRBV30 with TRBJ1-3, with a weak D call TRBD1 (6 bases). The CDR3 is 15 amino acids. Trimming stripped 5 bases from V and 0 bases from J, with 14 bases between. CDR1 is GTSNPN and CDR2 is SVGIG in the germline V gene (reference sequence). CDR3 residues: CAWGAWGPSGNTIYF. In DNA form, the CDR3 reads TGTGCCTGGGGGGCTTGGGGGCCCTCTGGAAACACCATATATTTT.

CDR3 in amino acids: CASSQVALGLDEQYF. CDR3 DNA: TGCGCCAGCAGCCAAGTGGCCCTAGGTTTGGACGAGCAGTACTTC. The J gene is TRBJ2-7, the V gene TRBV4-1, with D uncertain. The CDR3 extends over 15 amino acids. Germline V gives CDR1 MGHRA, CDR2 YSYEKL. V dropped 1 base and J dropped 5 bases, with 15 bases sitting between them.

The chain carries TRBV19 and TRBJ1-5; maybe TRBD1 (6 bases). Deletions cut 4 bases from V and 4 bases from J, with 17 bases between. This CDR3 spans 16 amino acids. CDR1 LNHDA and CDR2 SQIVND come from the germline V gene (reference sequence). In DNA, the CDR3 is TGTGCCAGTAGTAGGGGAACAGGGTCGTCGAATCAGCCCCAGCATTTT. It encodes CASSRGTGSSNQPQHF.

This chain uses TRBV11-2 with TRBJ2-7, with no clear D. The germline V gene has CDR1 SGHAT and CDR2 FQNNGV. V lost 1 base and J lost 2, with 6 bases in between. The CDR3 sequence is 13 residues long. DNA of the CDR3: TGTGCCAGCAGCTTAGCTCAGACCTACGAGCAGTACTTC. Amino acid sequence: CASSLAQTYEQYF.

Only one count was recorded for this clone. The V and J genes are TRBV9 and TRBJ1-3, with D maybe TRBD1 (5 bases). The CDR3 sequence is 15 residues long. With 0 bases removed from V and 2 bases from J, the gap between germline ends came to 9 bases. The germline V gene has CDR1 SGDLS and CDR2 YYNGEE. CDR3 nucleotides: TGTGCCAGCAGCGTAGTCGGGGGACCTGGAAACACCATATATTTT. It translates to CASSVVGGPGNTIYF.

V gene TRBV28 combines with J gene TRBJ2-6; D may be TRBD1 (6 bases). The CDR3 has 18 residues. Trimming cost V 4 bases and J 4 bases, with 20 bases left between them. Germline values: CDR1 MDHEN, CDR2 SYDVKM. CDR3 protein: CASSYPSTGFIGANVLTF. The CDR3 coding sequence is TGTGCCAGCAGTTACCCCTCCACAGGGTTTATCGGGGCCAACGTCCTGACTTTC.

The chain recombines TRBV5-1 with TRBJ2-2, with 7 positions matching TRBD1. V trimming: 1 base; J trimming: 3 bases; junction bases outside the gene matches: 3. The CDR3 loop spans 15 amino acids. Germline CDR1 and CDR2: SGHRS and YFSETQ. The CDR3 here is CASSLRQGDTGELFF. CDR3 nucleotide sequence: TGCGCCAGCAGCTTGAGACAGGGCGACACCGGGGAGCTGTTTTTT.